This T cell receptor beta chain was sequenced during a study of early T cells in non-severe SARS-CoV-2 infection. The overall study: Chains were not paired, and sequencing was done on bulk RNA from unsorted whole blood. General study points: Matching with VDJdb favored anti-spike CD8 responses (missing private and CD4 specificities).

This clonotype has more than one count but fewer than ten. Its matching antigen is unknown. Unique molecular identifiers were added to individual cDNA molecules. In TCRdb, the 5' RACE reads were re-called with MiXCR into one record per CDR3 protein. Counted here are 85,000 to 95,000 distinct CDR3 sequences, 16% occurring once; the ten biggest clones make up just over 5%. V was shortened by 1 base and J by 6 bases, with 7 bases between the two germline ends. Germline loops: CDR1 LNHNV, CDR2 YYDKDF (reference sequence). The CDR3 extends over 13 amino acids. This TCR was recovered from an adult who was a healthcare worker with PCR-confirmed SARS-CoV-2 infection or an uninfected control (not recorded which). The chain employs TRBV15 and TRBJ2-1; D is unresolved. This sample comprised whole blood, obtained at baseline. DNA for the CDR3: TGTGCCACCAGCAGAGGGGTTCTCAATGAGCAGTTCTTC. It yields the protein CATSRGVLNEQFF.